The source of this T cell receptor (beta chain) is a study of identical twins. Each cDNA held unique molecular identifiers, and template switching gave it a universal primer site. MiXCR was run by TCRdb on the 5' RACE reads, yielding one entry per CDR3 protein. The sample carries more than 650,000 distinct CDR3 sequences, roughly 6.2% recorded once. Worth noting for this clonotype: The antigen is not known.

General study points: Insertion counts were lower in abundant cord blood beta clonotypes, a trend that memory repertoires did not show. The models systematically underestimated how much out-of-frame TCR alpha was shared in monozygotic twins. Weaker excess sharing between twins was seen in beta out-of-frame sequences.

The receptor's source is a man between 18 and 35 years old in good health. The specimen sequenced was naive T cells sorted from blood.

The CDR3 sequence is CSVEEEGAGTYEQYF. The CDR3 coding sequence is TGCAGCGTTGAAGAAGAGGGCGCAGGCACCTACGAGCAGTACTTC. The chain is built from TRBV29-1 and TRBJ2-7; D perhaps matches TRBD2 (5 bases). Germline V CDR1 and CDR2: SQVTM, ANQGSEA. Trimming took 0 bases from V and 2 from J, leaving 14 bases between them. This CDR3 is 15 amino acids long.